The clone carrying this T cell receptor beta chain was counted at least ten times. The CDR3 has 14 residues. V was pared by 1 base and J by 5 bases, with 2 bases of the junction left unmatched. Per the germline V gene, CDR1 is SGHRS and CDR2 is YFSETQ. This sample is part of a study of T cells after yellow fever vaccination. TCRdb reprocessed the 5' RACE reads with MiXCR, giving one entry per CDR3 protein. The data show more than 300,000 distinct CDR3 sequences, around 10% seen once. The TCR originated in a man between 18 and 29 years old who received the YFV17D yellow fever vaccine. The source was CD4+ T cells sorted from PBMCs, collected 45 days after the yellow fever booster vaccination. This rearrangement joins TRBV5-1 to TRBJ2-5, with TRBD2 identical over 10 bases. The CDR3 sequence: CASSLTSGDETQYF. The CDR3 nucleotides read TGCGCCAGCAGCTTGACTAGCGGGGATGAGACCCAGTACTTC.